The next 26 T cell receptor beta chains were all read from a single sample in a study of cytotoxic CD8 clonotypes in ibrutinib-treated CLL. TCRdb's table, derived via immunoSEQ multiplex PCR, lists solely in-frame clones and lacks some. Here the sample spans roughly 63,000 clones, less than 60% being singletons. The sample was PBMCs, taken after 12 months of ibrutinib treatment. The receptors originated from a human donor with chronic lymphocytic leukemia.

In its sample, this clone was seen once. The chain has TRBV28 and TRBJ2-7; 12 nucleotides line up with TRBD1. Per the germline V gene, CDR1 is MDHEN and CDR2 is SYDVKM. The CDR3 sequence is 16 residues long. V was pared by 4 bases and J by 2 bases, with 6 bases of the junction left unmatched. CDR3 sequence: CASSWPRDRGPYEQYF. The CDR3 nucleotides read TGTGCCAGCAGTTGGCCCCGGGACAGGGGGCCCTACGAGCAGTACTTC.

The CDR3, as DNA: TGTGCCAGCAGTTCCCATCCACAGGGGCTGGGCTACACCTTC. This sequence encodes CASSSHPQGLGYTF. The chain employs TRBV27 and TRBJ1-2; 7 bases align to TRBD1. This CDR3 is 14 amino acids long. The V gene's germline CDR1 is MNHEY and CDR2 SMNVEV (reference sequence). With V trimmed by 4 bases and J by 8 bases, 10 bases remained unmatched.

This clone appeared a few times. The V call is TRBV5-1, the J call TRBJ2-2; the D gene is possibly TRBD1 (6 bases). Germline V CDR1 and CDR2: SGHRS, YFSETQ. This CDR3 has 16 amino acids. V was cut by 4 bases and J by 4 bases, with 17 bases left in between. CDR3 protein: CASSPQGPIRTGELFF. CDR3 nucleotides: TGCGCCAGCAGCCCCCAGGGGCCCATTCGCACCGGGGAGCTGTTTTTT.

V and J are TRBV6-6 and TRBJ1-5; D is perhaps TRBD1 (5 bases). The CDR3 is 16 residues long. CDR1 and CDR2 from the germline V gene are MNHNY and SVGAGI (reference sequence). Trimming took off 2 bases at V and 5 bases at J, with 16 bases between the two ends. The CDR3, as DNA: TGTGCCAGCAGTTACGAGTCAGCAAAGGGGTATCAGCCCCAGCATTTT. It yields the protein CASSYESAKGYQPQHF.

The CDR3, as DNA: TGCAGCGTTGAAAGGGCCGGGAGTAACACTGAAGCTTTCTTT. This gives the protein CSVERAGSNTEAFF. The genes are TRBV29-1 and TRBJ1-1; no clear D. V was pared by 2 bases and J by 2 bases, with 12 bases between. From germline, CDR1 is SQVTM and CDR2 ANQGSEA. This CDR3 contains 14 residues.

To note about this clone: A much larger clone differs by one base, so this may be a read error. The chain joins TRBV2 to TRBJ1-5; D possibly corresponds to TRBD1 (6 bases). CDR3 size: 14 residues. Trimming left V 11 bases short and J 2 bases short, with 16 bases between. Germline values: CDR1 SNHLY, CDR2 FYNNEI. In DNA form, the CDR3 reads TGTGCCGGCACGGACAACAGGGGCAATCAGCCCCAGCATTTT. It encodes CAGTDNRGNQPQHF.

This chain connects TRBV4-2 to TRBJ2-7; D uncertain. The CDR3 totals 13 residues. Trimming shortened V by 0 bases and J by 5 bases, and 8 bases separated the two germline ends. Germline CDR1 is LGHNA and CDR2 is YNFKEQ. CDR3 bases: TGTGCCAGCAGCCAAGACCTATCCGACGAGCAGTACTTC. Its protein is CASSQDLSDEQYF.

This clone was detected many times. V is TRBV28 and J is TRBJ2-7; D call uncertain. V lost 5 bases to trimming and J lost 4 bases, with 6 bases between them. The CDR3 consists of 11 residues. Germline assignment: CDR1 MDHEN and CDR2 SYDVKM. CDR3 loop: CASSPLYEQYF. In nucleotides, the CDR3 is TGTGCCAGCAGTCCCCTTTACGAGCAGTACTTC.

The rearrangement uses TRBV25-1 and TRBJ1-2; no clear D gene. The V gene's germline CDR1 is MGHDK and CDR2 SYGVNS. V was shortened by 4 bases and J by 4 bases, with 19 bases between the two germline ends. The CDR3 runs 16 residues. CDR3 in amino acids: CASSAPGGWGAYGYTF. The CDR3 nucleotides read TGTGCCAGCAGTGCCCCTGGAGGGTGGGGTGCCTATGGCTACACCTTC.

The chain links TRBV4-1 to TRBJ2-5, with 7 bases fitting TRBD1. V shed 3 bases and J 4 bases; nucleotides not matched to a gene: 5. CDR3 size: 14 residues. Germline V gene sequence: CDR1 MGHRA, CDR2 YSYEKL. CDR3 bases: TGCGCCAGCAGCCAGATGACAGGGACAGAGACCCAGTACTTC. Translating gives CASSQMTGTETQYF.

This clone has a single count. The chain couples TRBV5-1 to TRBJ2-7; 9 nucleotides agree with TRBD2. Germline CDR1 and CDR2: SGHRS and YFSETQ. With V trimmed by 7 bases and J by 2 bases, 10 bases remained unmatched. This CDR3 contains 15 residues. CDR3 loop: CASGPNSGRTYEQYF. The CDR3 nucleotides are TGCGCCAGCGGACCTAATAGCGGGAGAACCTACGAGCAGTACTTC.

The V gene is TRBV27, the J gene TRBJ2-7; D possibly corresponds to TRBD1 (6 bases). CDR3 length: 15 residues. V gave up 4 bases and J gave up 2 bases, with 15 bases separating them. The germline V gene encodes CDR1 MNHEY and CDR2 SMNVEV (reference sequence). In nucleotides, the CDR3 is TGTGCCAGCAGTTACGGCAGGGGAGCCACCTACGAGCAGTACTTC. Translated: CASSYGRGATYEQYF.

The chain links TRBV27 to TRBJ2-1; weak D call: TRBD2 (6 bases). The germline V gene encodes CDR1 MNHEY and CDR2 SMNVEV (reference sequence). Trimming took off 7 bases at V and 2 bases at J, with 18 bases between the two ends. CDR3 length: 16 amino acids. For the CDR3, the DNA is TGTGCCAGCATTAGGCGGGGATATGAGCCCTACAATGAGCAGTTCTTC. This sequence encodes CASIRRGYEPYNEQFF.

This chain joins TRBV28 and TRBJ2-1; TRBD2 aligns across 9 bases. In germline, CDR1 is MDHEN, CDR2 SYDVKM. J was trimmed by 5 bases and V by 6 bases; bases with no gene match: 8. The CDR3 runs 15 residues. The CDR3 nucleotides are TGTGCCAGCAGCCCGAGTAGCGGGAGACACAATGAGCAGTTCTTC. Its translation is CASSPSSGRHNEQFF. Together with reference TRBV28 and TRBJ2-1, the CDR3 gives the full variable domain: DVKVTQSSRYLVKRTGEKVFLECVQDMDHENMFWYRQDPGLGLRLIYFSYDVKMKEKGDIPEGYSVSREKKERFSLILESASTNQTSMYLCASSPSSGRHNEQFFGPGTRLTVL.

The chain is built from TRBV2 and TRBJ1-2, with D unclear. The CDR3 sequence is 15 residues long. V gave up 2 bases and J gave up 5 bases, with 15 bases separating them. Germline V gene data show CDR1 as SNHLY and CDR2 as FYNNEI. The DNA for the CDR3 is TGTGCCAGCAGTGAAATTGGCAGGTGGTCTTATGGCTACACCTTC. It yields the protein CASSEIGRWSYGYTF. The full variable domain, in which reference TRBV2 and TRBJ1-2 provide the parts outside the CDR3, is EPEVTQTPSHQVTQMGQEVILRCVPISNHLYFYWYRQILGQKVEFLVSFYNNEISEKSEIFDDQFSVERPDGSNFTLKIRSTKLEDSAMYFCASSEIGRWSYGYTFGSGTRLTVV.

The rearrangement links TRBV10-3 to TRBJ2-1; D remains unclear. The germline V and J ends were trimmed by 0 bases and 7 bases, with 4 bases remaining between them. Germline V gene lookup returns CDR1 ENHRY and CDR2 SYGVKD. CDR3 length equals 12 residues. In nucleotides, the CDR3 is TGTGCCATCAGTGAGTCGATTAATGAGCAGTTCTTC. Residues: CAISESINEQFF.

The genes are TRBV2 and TRBJ1-2; 12 bases match TRBD1. CDR3 size: 15 residues. Germline values: CDR1 SNHLY, CDR2 FYNNEI. The V and J ends lost 5 bases and 7 bases, in that order; junction bases with no gene match: 8. In DNA, the CDR3 is TGTGCCAGCAGTCAGGAGGGACAGGGGGCGAGTGGCTACACCTTC. It encodes CASSQEGQGASGYTF.

The chain combines TRBV4-1 with TRBJ2-7; D is undetermined. V gave up 3 bases and J gave up 1 base, with 10 bases separating them. The CDR3 loop spans 14 amino acids. Germline CDR1 and CDR2: MGHRA and YSYEKL. CDR3 in DNA: TGCGCCAGCAGCCAGGAAGCCGGGTCCTACGAGCAGTACGTC. Protein product: CASSQEAGSYEQYV.

Notes on this clone: One end of the junction varies from germline; a read error may be responsible. CDR3 sequence reads: CATSDQGAYGYTF. CDR3 in DNA: TGTGCCACCAGTGATCAGGGGGCCTATGGCTACACCTTC. The genes are TRBV6-5 and TRBJ1-2, with 8 bases fitting TRBD1. Germline V CDR1 and CDR2: MNHEY, SVGAGI. This CDR3 contains 13 residues.

The V gene is TRBV28, the J gene TRBJ2-5, with D possibly matching TRBD2 (6 bases). The V end lost 3 bases, the J end lost 5 bases, and 10 bases lay between the germline ends. CDR1 is MDHEN and CDR2 is SYDVKM in the germline V gene. The CDR3 sequence is 13 residues long. CDR3 sequence (DNA): TGTGCCAGCAGTTTCGGGGGTCGGGAGACCCAGTACTTC. Its translation is CASSFGGRETQYF.

This chain joins TRBV7-2 and TRBJ2-7; a possible D gene is TRBD2 (6 bases). Trimming stripped 6 bases from V and 2 bases from J, with 14 bases between. The CDR3 totals 14 residues. CDR1 SGHTA and CDR2 FQGNSA come from the germline V gene. CDR3 in amino acids: CASSTGTSPYEQYF. Written as DNA, the CDR3 is TGTGCCAGCAGTACCGGGACTTCTCCCTACGAGCAGTACTTC.

As regards this clone: The identical CDR3 is also encoded by other nucleotide sequences in the sample. The chain couples TRBV25-1 to TRBJ1-5; D gene uncertain. V was trimmed by 4 bases and J by 3 bases, leaving 7 bases between them. Germline values: CDR1 MGHDK, CDR2 SYGVNS. This CDR3 is 13 amino acids long. CDR3 residues: CASSGHANQPQHF. The CDR3, as DNA: TGTGCCAGCAGTGGGCACGCCAATCAGCCCCAGCATTTT. The full variable domain, its missing parts supplied by reference TRBV25-1 and TRBJ1-5, is EADIYQTPRYLVIGTGKKITLECSQTMGHDKMYWYQQDPGMELHLIHYSYGVNSTEKGDLSSESTVSRIRTEHFPLTLESARPSHTSQYLCASSGHANQPQHFGDGTRLSIL.

J is TRBJ2-5 and V is TRBV18; unclear D gene. Trimming pared 4 bases from V and 4 bases from J, leaving 4 bases between. The CDR3 consists of 11 residues. CDR1 is KGHSH, CDR2 LQKENI, per germline. The CDR3 DNA reads TGTGCCAGCTCACAGGGAGAGACCCAGTACTTC. Translation gives CASSQGETQYF.

This clone was counted many times. The chain employs TRBV18 and TRBJ2-7; D possibly corresponds to TRBD1 (5 bases). The CDR3 totals 13 residues. The germline V gene has CDR1 KGHSH and CDR2 LQKENI. The V gene lost 3 bases and the J gene lost 6 bases, with 12 bases spanning the gap. This CDR3 reads CASSPSTDIEQYV. The CDR3 nucleotides are TGTGCCAGCTCACCCTCGACAGACATCGAGCAGTACGTC.

J is TRBJ1-1 and V is TRBV5-1; D not resolved. With 2 bases removed from V and 6 bases from J, the gap between germline ends came to 11 bases. The CDR3 covers 13 residues. Germline values: CDR1 SGHRS, CDR2 YFSETQ. The CDR3 DNA sequence: TGCGCCAGCAGCTTTCCGGCGGGATCTGAAGCTTTCTTT. The encoded protein is CASSFPAGSEAFF.

V and J are TRBV28 and TRBJ1-6, with unresolved D. CDR3 length: 11 amino acids. Trimming cost V 6 bases and J 6 bases, with 3 bases left between them. The germline V gene has CDR1 MDHEN and CDR2 SYDVKM. The chain's CDR3 is CASRTNSPLHF. The DNA of the CDR3 is TGTGCCAGCAGGACTAATTCACCCCTCCACTTT.